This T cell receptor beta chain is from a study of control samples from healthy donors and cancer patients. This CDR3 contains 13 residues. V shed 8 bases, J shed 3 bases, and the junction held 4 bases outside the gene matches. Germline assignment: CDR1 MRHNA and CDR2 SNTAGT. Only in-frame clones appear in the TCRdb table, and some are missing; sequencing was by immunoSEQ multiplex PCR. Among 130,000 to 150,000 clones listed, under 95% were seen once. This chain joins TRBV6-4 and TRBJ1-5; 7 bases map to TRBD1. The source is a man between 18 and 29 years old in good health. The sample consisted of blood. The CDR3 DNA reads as TGTGCCAGCCGGGACAGCTTCAATCAGCCCCAGCATTTT. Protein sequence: CASRDSFNQPQHF.